One and the same sample provided the 7 T cell receptor beta chains below, sequenced in a study of CXCR3-negative and CXCR3-positive naive CD8 T cells. The authors made the TRB cDNA libraries by 5' RACE using UMI labels. TCRdb reanalyzed the 5' RACE reads, giving one entry per CDR3 protein sequence and no DNA. Here the sample table reports about 90,000 distinct CDR3 sequences. Sequencing input: naive CXCR3- CD8+ T cells from blood. Specified subset: CD45RO-CCR7+CD27+CD95- naive CD8+ T cells lacking CXCR3 (TNR3-). Receptors were obtained from a human donor in good health. Some clones in this sample may be carry-over from other donors' samples.

This chain connects TRBV11-2 to TRBJ2-1; TCRdb's assignment of TRBD2 cannot be checked, as there is no DNA. CDR1 is SGHAT, CDR2 FQNNGV, per germline. This CDR3 region has 15 residues. This chain's CDR3 is CASSLIRAGLGEQFF.

The chain combines TRBV7-6 with TRBJ2-5; the D call of TRBD2 rests on TCRdb alone, since no DNA is present to check it. Germline values: CDR1 SGHVS, CDR2 FNYEAQ. CDR3 length: 17 amino acids. The CDR3 spells CASSWGVPGTRQETQYF. The variable domain in full, with the rest retrieved from reference TRBV7-6 and TRBJ2-5, is GAGVSQSPRYKVTKRGQDVALRCDPISGHVSLYWYRQALGQGPEFLTYFNYEAQQDKSGLPNDRFSAERPEGSISTLTIQRTEQRDSAMYRCASSWGVPGTRQETQYFGPGTRLLVL.

The gene calls are TRBV13 and TRBJ2-3; TCRdb lists TRBD1, though no DNA is available to test this call. The CDR3 has 14 amino acids. Germline V lookup: CDR1 PRHDT, CDR2 FYEKMQ (reference sequence). The chain's CDR3 is CASSPPLYTDTQYF.

CDR3 amino acids: CSVEAGLNYEQYF. This sequence joins TRBV29-1 and TRBJ2-7; TCRdb selects TRBD2, and the lack of DNA leaves this call unchecked. Germline CDR1 SQVTM, CDR2 ANQGSEA. The CDR3 runs 13 residues.

This chain links TRBV9 with TRBJ1-4; absent DNA, TCRdb's TRBD1 call cannot be checked. Germline CDR1 and CDR2: SGDLS and YYNGEE. This CDR3 region has 14 residues. The CDR3 here is CASSPKTGNEKLFF.

This chain uses TRBV5-1 with TRBJ2-5; the D call from TCRdb, TRBD1, cannot be confirmed without DNA. The CDR3 runs to 14 residues. Germline V gives CDR1 SGHRS, CDR2 YFSETQ. CDR3 in amino acids: CASSPPESQETQYF. The full variable domain, in which reference TRBV5-1 and TRBJ2-5 provide the parts outside the CDR3, is KAGVTQTPRYLIKTRGQQVTLSCSPISGHRSVSWYQQTPGQGLQFLFEYFSETQRNKGNFPGRFSGRQFSNSRSEMNVSTLELGDSALYLCASSPPESQETQYFGPGTRLLVL.

This chain links TRBV19 with TRBJ1-6; the TCRdb D gene call, TRBD1, has no DNA to confirm it. This CDR3 contains 13 residues. Germline V gene sequence: CDR1 LNHDA, CDR2 SQIVND (reference sequence). This CDR3 is CASSIGLPGPLHF.